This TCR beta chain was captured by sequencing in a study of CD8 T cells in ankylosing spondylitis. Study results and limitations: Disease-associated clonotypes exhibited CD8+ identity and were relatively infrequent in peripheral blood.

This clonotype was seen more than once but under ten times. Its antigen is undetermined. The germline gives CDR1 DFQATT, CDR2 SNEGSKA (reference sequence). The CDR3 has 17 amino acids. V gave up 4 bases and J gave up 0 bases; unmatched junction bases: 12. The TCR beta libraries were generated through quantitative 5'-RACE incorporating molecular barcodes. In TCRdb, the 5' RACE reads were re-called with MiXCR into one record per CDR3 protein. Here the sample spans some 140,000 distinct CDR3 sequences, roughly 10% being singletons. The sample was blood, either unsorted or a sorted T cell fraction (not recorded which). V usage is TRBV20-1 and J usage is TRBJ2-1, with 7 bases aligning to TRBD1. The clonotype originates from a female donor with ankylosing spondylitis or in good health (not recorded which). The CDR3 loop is CSATSRDSESSYNEQFF. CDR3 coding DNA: TGCAGTGCTACGTCCCGGGACAGTGAGAGCTCCTACAATGAGCAGTTCTTC.